The following is a T cell receptor (beta chain) sequence with its context. Its antigen is not identified. This sample is drawn from a study of T cell responses to AZD1222 COVID-19 vaccine. Study conclusions and caveats: Clonal diversity was possibly underestimated; the donors were predominantly white British and more often female. The span of vaccine-associated CD4 TCRs extended across spike, with dominance at 160-218 and 743-854.

The CDR3 runs to 15 residues. Germline assignment: CDR1 MNHEY and CDR2 SVGAGI. V was pared by 0 bases and J by 3 bases, with 11 bases between. TCRdb keeps only in-frame clones here, not all; method: immunoSEQ multiplex PCR. The sample includes around 120,000 clones, about 85% seen only once; the top ten take approximately 2.5%. The starting material was peripheral blood, obtained 28 days after the second AZD1222 dose. The chain uses TRBV6-5 and TRBJ1-2; possibly TRBD1 for D (5 bases). The sequence was collected from an adult who received the AZD1222 COVID-19 vaccine. The CDR3 loop is CASSYSGASDYGYTF. CDR3 bases: TGTGCCAGCAGTTACTCCGGGGCGTCAGACTATGGCTACACCTTC.